The sequence of this T cell receptor beta chain was determined in a study of blood T cell repertoires in COVID-19. This clone was seen only once. Adults between roughly 18 and 95 years of age took part from approximately 24 US areas. Cohort placement rested on clinical history that participants reported themselves. Sequencing was performed with immunoSEQ multiplex PCR; in TCRdb, only in-frame clones are kept and a portion is missing. The data show 150,000 to 200,000 clones, about 80% seen once. The CDR3 sequence is 11 residues long. Trimming took off 6 bases at V and 6 bases at J, with 12 bases between the two ends. Germline CDR1 and CDR2: DFQATT and SNEGSKA (reference sequence).

The sequenced material came from PBMCs or T cells enriched from blood (not recorded which). V usage is TRBV20-1 and J usage is TRBJ2-7; D unclear. This receptor was identified in a man in his sixties who had been exposed to COVID-19. This CDR3 reads CSALRVPEQYF. DNA for the CDR3: TGCAGTGCCCTACGGGTTCCCGAGCAGTACTTC.